The TCR beta chain described here comes from a study of T cells after yellow fever vaccination. Overall study results and limits: Among primary-vaccination clones, most reappeared after the booster, at around 97% for CD4 and 85% to 90% for CD8.

Germline CDR1 is MGHDK and CDR2 is SYGVNS. The CDR3 runs 13 residues. Trimming shortened V by 3 bases and J by 11 bases, and 11 bases separated the two germline ends. Making TCR cDNA involved 5'RACE template switching, which added UMIs and a universal primer site. TCRdb passed the 5' RACE reads through MiXCR, listing each CDR3 protein once. The table has 300,000 to 400,000 distinct CDR3 sequences, around 8.1% seen once. This clonotype showed up just a few times. Its antigen is currently unknown. V gene TRBV25-1 combines with J gene TRBJ1-6, with D uncertain. The receptor was derived from a man in his late teens or twenties who received the YFV17D yellow fever vaccine. The sequencing used PBMCs, collected 35 to 50 days after the first yellow fever vaccination. CDR3 DNA sequence: TGTGCCAGCAGTGACCCGGGTTTGGCACCCCTCCACTTT. It translates to CASSDPGLAPLHF.